This record concerns one TCR beta chain sequence. Only in-frame clones appear in the TCRdb table, and some are missing; sequencing was by immunoSEQ multiplex PCR. The sample has 40,000 to 50,000 clones, 77% seen once. The data were taken from a study of blood T cell repertoires in COVID-19. Study at large: The origin of the acute and convalescent COVID-19 samples was the United States, Italy and Spain.

Per the germline V gene, CDR1 is SGHRS and CDR2 is YFSETQ. The V and J ends lost 0 bases and 7 bases respectively, with 10 bases between them. The CDR3 runs to 14 residues. This clonotype was sampled from a woman in her sixties or seventies with acute or convalescent COVID-19. The chain uses TRBV5-1 and TRBJ2-2, with unresolved D. The sample consisted of peripheral blood. Written as DNA, the CDR3 is TGCGCCAGCAGCTTGGTTGGGCTGAACGGGGAGCTGTTTTTT. Amino acids: CASSLVGLNGELFF.